These 18 T cell receptor beta chains were all obtained from the same sample, sequenced in a study of neoadjuvant nivolumab and ipilimumab in lung cancer. Assay: immunoSEQ multiplex PCR; the TCRdb copy retains only in-frame clones and omits some. The table has around 8,100 clones, 70% to 80% seen once; the top ten hold roughly 6.6%. Sequenced material: adjacent normal lung tissue, taken after neoadjuvant nivolumab, alone or with ipilimumab, at or shortly before surgery. The receptor source for this set is an adult with non-small cell lung cancer.

The chain recombines TRBV15 with TRBJ2-7; 8 bases are a match to TRBD1. The CDR3 consists of 15 residues. CDR1 and CDR2 from the germline V gene are LNHNV and YYDKDF (reference sequence). Trimming removed 0 bases from V and 4 bases from J; junction bases left unmatched: 5. The CDR3: CATSREGQGAYEQYF. The CDR3 DNA is TGTGCCACCAGCAGAGAAGGGCAGGGGGCGTACGAGCAGTACTTC.

The V call is TRBV10-2, the J call TRBJ2-2; D remains unclear. The CDR3 consists of 12 residues. Germline-derived CDR1 and CDR2 are WSHSY and SAAADI. Trimming took off 6 bases at V and 3 bases at J, with 5 bases between the two ends. The CDR3 protein is CASSPDTGELFF. The DNA for the CDR3 is TGCGCCAGCAGCCCGGACACCGGGGAGCTGTTTTTT.

This clone has a handful of counts. V gene TRBV9 combines with J gene TRBJ1-6; TRBD1 matches at 7 bases. This CDR3 spans 14 amino acids. The V and J ends lost 3 bases and 6 bases, in that order; junction bases with no gene match: 3. Germline V lookup: CDR1 SGDLS, CDR2 YYNGEE. The CDR3 nucleotides read TGTGCCAGCAGCGCTGGGACAGTTAATTCACCCCTCCACTTT. Encoded protein: CASSAGTVNSPLHF.

The rearrangement uses TRBV10-2 and TRBJ1-5; no clear D gene. The CDR3 extends over 13 amino acids. Germline V gene sequence: CDR1 WSHSY, CDR2 SAAADI. V lost 6 bases and J lost 3, with 9 bases in between. The CDR3 here is CASRGLNNQPQHF. CDR3 in DNA: TGCGCCAGCAGAGGGCTGAACAATCAGCCCCAGCATTTT.

The V and J genes are TRBV10-3 and TRBJ1-5; 9 nucleotides match TRBD1. J gave up 5 bases and V 4 bases, and 3 bases lay outside the gene matches. Germline CDR1 reads ENHRY; CDR2 reads SYGVKD. This CDR3 is 14 amino acids long. The CDR3 loop is CAISVQGADQPQHF. Here the CDR3 DNA reads TGTGCCATCAGTGTACAGGGGGCGGATCAGCCCCAGCATTTT.

V gene TRBV2 combines with J gene TRBJ1-5; D remains ambiguous. CDR3 length equals 13 residues. Trimming shortened V by 5 bases and J by 3 bases, and 8 bases separated the two germline ends. Germline-derived CDR1 and CDR2 are SNHLY and FYNNEI. The DNA of the CDR3 is TGTGCCAGCAGTTTACAGATCAATCAGCCCCAGCATTTT. Protein sequence: CASSLQINQPQHF.

This clone was counted between two and nine times. The gene calls are TRBV7-2 and TRBJ2-7, with D unresolved. V lost 5 bases and J 3 bases, leaving 11 bases between the germline ends. There are 13 residues in the CDR3. The germline gives CDR1 SGHTA, CDR2 FQGNSA. The CDR3 DNA follows: TGTGCCAGCAGCCGTATCGAACGCTACGAGCAGTACTTC. It codes for CASSRIERYEQYF.

A single count supports this clone. This chain joins TRBV30 and TRBJ2-7; TRBD2 matches 7 bases. The CDR3 covers 15 residues. The trim removed 2 bases at V and 6 bases at J, leaving 13 bases unmatched. The germline V gene encodes CDR1 GTSNPN and CDR2 SVGIG (reference sequence). The CDR3 protein is CAWSHTTGTGGEQYF. CDR3 in DNA: TGTGCCTGGAGTCACACTACCGGGACGGGGGGCGAGCAGTACTTC.

The table lists this clone with a few counts. The rearrangement uses TRBV6-6 and TRBJ1-6; 8 bases fit TRBD1. The CDR3 totals 15 residues. Per the germline V gene, CDR1 is MNHNY and CDR2 is SVGAGI (reference sequence). V lost 5 bases and J lost 9; bases outside the gene matches: 9. The CDR3 is CASSPYDRGGSPLHF. CDR3 bases: TGTGCCAGCAGTCCATATGACAGGGGCGGTTCACCCCTCCACTTT.

The rearrangement uses TRBV6-5 and TRBJ1-1; no clear D gene. Trimming cost V 6 bases and J 7 bases, with 18 bases left between them. The CDR3 runs to 14 residues. Germline V gives CDR1 MNHEY, CDR2 SVGAGI. The CDR3 here is CASSNPGYRDEAFF. DNA of the CDR3: TGTGCCAGCAGCAACCCAGGCTACCGTGATGAAGCTTTCTTT.

This clone appeared once. This chain links TRBV27 with TRBJ2-7; 7 nucleotides line up with TRBD1. Germline V lookup: CDR1 MNHEY, CDR2 SMNVEV (reference sequence). The ends lost 4 bases at V and 1 base at J; junction bases unmatched: 13. The CDR3 length is 17 residues. CDR3 in DNA: TGTGCCAGCAGTTCCCAGATCCCCGGGACAGCTTCCTACGAGCAGTACTTC. Translated, it gives CASSSQIPGTASYEQYF.

V and J are TRBV9 and TRBJ2-1; no reliable D call. The CDR3 has 14 residues. Trimming left V 4 bases short and J 0 bases short, with 8 bases between. Germline CDR1 SGDLS, CDR2 YYNGEE. Here the CDR3 DNA reads TGTGCCAGCAGCCTAAGTAGCTCCTACAATGAGCAGTTCTTC. Translation gives CASSLSSSYNEQFF. The full variable domain, rest sourced from reference TRBV9 and TRBJ2-1, is DSGVTQTPKHLITATGQRVTLRCSPRSGDLSVYWYQQSLDQGLQFLIQYYNGEERAKGNILERFSAQQFPDLHSELNLSSLELGDSALYFCASSLSSSYNEQFFGPGTRLTVL.

This chain uses TRBV15 with TRBJ2-3; TRBD2 might be the D (6 bases). This CDR3 region has 17 residues. V was trimmed by 5 bases and J by 6 bases, leaving 24 bases between them. The germline gives CDR1 LNHNV, CDR2 YYDKDF (reference sequence). CDR3 amino acids: CATSGIWSAGSSDTQYF. The DNA for the CDR3 is TGTGCCACCAGCGGAATCTGGTCGGCGGGGAGCAGCGATACGCAGTATTTT.

There are a few counts of this clone. The rearrangement links TRBV10-3 to TRBJ1-2; 8 bases are shared with TRBD1. Trimming took 6 bases from V and 0 from J; bases not matched to a gene: 9. Germline CDR1 reads ENHRY; CDR2 reads SYGVKD. This CDR3 has 16 residues. CDR3 protein: CAIRDRDGGPNYGYTF. The CDR3 DNA reads TGTGCCATCAGGGACAGGGACGGCGGCCCTAACTATGGCTACACCTTC.

This clone was found once. The CDR3 sequence is CASSLGGIQQYF. CDR3 coding DNA: TGTGCCAGCAGTTTAGGGGGGATACAGCAGTACTTC. The J gene is TRBJ2-7, the V gene TRBV27, with D perhaps matching TRBD2 (6 bases). The CDR3 extends over 12 amino acids. In germline, CDR1 is MNHEY, CDR2 SMNVEV (reference sequence). Deletions cut 2 bases from V and 8 bases from J, with 10 bases between.

This clone has more than one count but fewer than ten. The chain is built from TRBV6-4 and TRBJ2-3; 8 bases fit TRBD2. The V and J ends lost 2 bases and 4 bases, in that order; junction bases with no gene match: 8. The CDR3 covers 16 residues. Germline values: CDR1 MRHNA, CDR2 SNTAGT. CDR3 DNA sequence: TGTGCCAGCAGTGACGGGATAACGGGGGGGGCAGATACGCAGTATTTT. It encodes CASSDGITGGADTQYF.

Details on this clone: The same CDR3 arises from other DNA sequences in this sample as well. The genes are TRBV5-6 and TRBJ2-1; no definite D call. The V gene lost 7 bases and the J gene lost 6 bases, with 5 bases spanning the gap. Germline V gene sequence: CDR1 SGHDT, CDR2 YYEEEE. The CDR3 is made up of 10 amino acids. The CDR3 here is CASSGNEQFF. CDR3 nucleotide sequence: TGTGCCAGCTCGGGCAATGAGCAGTTCTTC.

The rearrangement joins TRBV5-6 to TRBJ1-5; no clear D gene. The CDR3 length is 16 residues. V was clipped by 0 bases and J by 5 bases, with 15 bases between them. Germline V CDR1 and CDR2: SGHDT, YYEEEE. The CDR3 nucleotides are TGTGCCAGCAGCTTGGGAGCCAGAGCGGCCCATCAGCCCCAGCATTTT. It codes for CASSLGARAAHQPQHF.